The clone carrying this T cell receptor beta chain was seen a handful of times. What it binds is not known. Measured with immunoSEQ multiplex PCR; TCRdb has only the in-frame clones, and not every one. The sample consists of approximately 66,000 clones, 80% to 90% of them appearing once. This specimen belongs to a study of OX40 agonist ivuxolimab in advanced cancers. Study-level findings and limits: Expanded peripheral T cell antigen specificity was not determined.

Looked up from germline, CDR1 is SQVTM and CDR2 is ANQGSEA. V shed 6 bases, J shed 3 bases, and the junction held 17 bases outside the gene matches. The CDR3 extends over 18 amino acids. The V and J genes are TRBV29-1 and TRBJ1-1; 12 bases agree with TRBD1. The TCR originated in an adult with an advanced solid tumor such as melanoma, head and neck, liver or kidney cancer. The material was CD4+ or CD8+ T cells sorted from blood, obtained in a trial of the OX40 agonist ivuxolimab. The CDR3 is CSVAQGIWDRGQDTEAFF. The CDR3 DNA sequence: TGCAGCGTGGCCCAGGGGATTTGGGACAGGGGGCAGGACACTGAAGCTTTCTTT.